These 12 T cell receptor beta chains originate from one sample sequenced in a study of T-cell reconstitution after alpha-beta-depleted transplantation in children. Researchers prepared the TCRbeta library using unique molecular identifiers, the study reports. TCRdb used MiXCR to reprocess the PCR reads, holding one entry per CDR3 protein. The sample holds about 640,000 distinct CDR3 sequences, 15% to 20% seen once. This sample comprised PBMCs from the stem cell graft donor, obtained from the stem cell graft. The source is a human donor who donated a stem cell graft to a child with acute myeloid leukemia.

This clonotype was counted many times. The J gene is TRBJ2-1, the V gene TRBV29-1; tentative D call: TRBD1 (5 bases). With 3 bases removed from V and 7 bases from J, the gap between germline ends came to 7 bases. Germline V CDR1 and CDR2: SQVTM, ANQGSEA. The CDR3 length is 11 residues. The CDR3 loop is CSVDRVNEQFF. CDR3 bases: TGCAGCGTTGACAGGGTAAATGAGCAGTTCTTC.

The sample holds many counts of this clonotype. This chain connects TRBV7-2 to TRBJ1-5; a possible D gene is TRBD1 (6 bases). The CDR3 consists of 15 residues. V lost 3 bases, J lost 6 bases, and 15 bases lay in between. In germline, CDR1 is SGHTA, CDR2 FQGNSA. The CDR3: CASSFGTTRGQPQHF. CDR3 in DNA: TGTGCCAGCAGCTTCGGGACAACAAGAGGTCAGCCCCAGCATTTT.

The rearrangement joins TRBV7-6 to TRBJ2-3, with 9 bases matching TRBD2. V trimming: 5 bases; J trimming: 2 bases; junction bases outside the gene matches: 14. This CDR3 contains 18 residues. Germline V gives CDR1 SGHVS, CDR2 FNYEAQ. CDR3 in amino acids: CASSNRTGVAGVTDTQYF. CDR3 DNA sequence: TGTGCCAGCAGCAACCGCACCGGTGTAGCGGGGGTCACAGATACGCAGTATTTT.

Many counts were recorded for this clonotype. The chain couples TRBV5-5 to TRBJ2-4; D could derive from TRBD1 or TRBD2 (5 bases each). The germline CDR1 and CDR2 sequences are SGHKS and YYEKEE (reference sequence). V was trimmed by 3 bases and J by 0 bases, leaving 10 bases between them. CDR3 size: 15 residues. CDR3 sequence (DNA): TGTGCCAGCAGCTGGGGGACGGTAGCCAAAAACATTCAGTACTTC. Residues: CASSWGTVAKNIQYF.

Details on this clonotype: This may be a read error: a much more frequent sequence differs by one nucleotide. This chain joins TRBV20-1 and TRBJ2-1; a possible D gene is TRBD2 (6 bases). The CDR3 contains 15 residues. Germline values: CDR1 DFQATT, CDR2 SNEGSKA (reference sequence). V gave up 0 bases and J gave up 8 bases, with 17 bases separating them. CDR3 nucleotides: TGCAGTGCTAGAGAACCGGGACTCTTTGTTGATGAGCAGTTCTTC. As protein: CSAREPGLFVDEQFF.

This clonotype was counted many times. The chain has TRBV20-1 and TRBJ2-3; 9 positions match TRBD2. With V trimmed by 0 bases and J by 6 bases, 10 bases remained unmatched. Germline-derived CDR1 and CDR2 are DFQATT and SNEGSKA (reference sequence). The CDR3 is 16 residues long. The CDR3 region has the DNA TGCAGTGCTAGAGACCCTAAGCGGGGGGAAACGGATACGCAGTATTTT. This sequence encodes CSARDPKRGETDTQYF.

The rearrangement links TRBV20-1 to TRBJ1-5; D remains ambiguous. Germline V lookup: CDR1 DFQATT, CDR2 SNEGSKA (reference sequence). This CDR3 is built from 15 residues. The V end was cut by 3 bases, the J end by 4 bases, with 16 bases between. CDR3 amino acids: CSASSGSRSNQPQHF. CDR3 bases: TGCAGTGCTAGCTCGGGATCGCGGAGTAATCAGCCCCAGCATTTT.

This clonotype was detected many times. V usage is TRBV4-3 and J usage is TRBJ2-2, with unresolved D. This CDR3 is 15 amino acids long. Germline values: CDR1 LGHNA, CDR2 YSLEER. Deletions cut 1 base from V and 0 bases from J, with 6 bases between. The CDR3 coding sequence is TGCGCCAGCAGCCAAGCGTATCCGAACACCGGGGAGCTGTTTTTT. This gives the protein CASSQAYPNTGELFF.

The table lists this clonotype with many counts. One end of the junction does not line up with germline, which may come from a read error. V and J are TRBV5-5 and TRBJ1-5; D unclear. Germline-derived CDR1 and CDR2 are SGHKS and YYEKEE (reference sequence). The CDR3 consists of 16 residues. The CDR3 DNA reads TGTGCTAGCAGCCCAATGTCAGGTAGGGGCAATCAGCCCCAGCATTTT. It yields the protein CASSPMSGRGNQPQHF. Together with reference TRBV5-5 and TRBJ1-5, the CDR3 gives the full variable domain: DAGVTQSPTHLIKTRGQQVTLRCSPISGHKSVSWYQQVLGQGPQFIFQYYEKEERGRGNFPDRFSARQFPNYSSELNVNALLLGDSALYLCASSPMSGRGNQPQHFGDGTRLSIL.

On this clonotype itself: Sequence at one end of the junction differs from germline and may be a read error. The chain combines TRBV7-9 with TRBJ2-7, with a possible D match to TRBD2 (6 bases). Germline loops: CDR1 SEHNR, CDR2 FQNEAQ (reference sequence). The CDR3 sequence is 12 residues long. CDR3 DNA: TGTGCCAGCAGCCCCGGGACTCAACGGTTGGGCTTC. Its translation is CASSPGTQRLGF.

This clonotype has a handful of counts. The V gene is TRBV4-2, the J gene TRBJ2-3; possible D gene TRBD1, 5 bases. Between the trimmed V and J ends, which lost 1 base and 9 bases, there was a span of 14 bases. CDR3 length: 14 amino acids. Germline CDR1 is LGHNA and CDR2 is YNFKEQ. CDR3 sequence (DNA): TGTGCCAGCAGCCAAGCTATAGGGCAGGGAACGCAGTATTTT. It codes for CASSQAIGQGTQYF.

This clonotype was recorded at least ten times. The CDR3 coding sequence is TGCAGTGCTAGGCCAGCCGGTCTATACACCGGGGAGCTGTTTTTT. Protein sequence: CSARPAGLYTGELFF. This chain connects TRBV20-1 to TRBJ2-2, with unresolved D. The CDR3 contains 15 residues. Germline CDR1 and CDR2: DFQATT and SNEGSKA (reference sequence). Trimming took off 3 bases at V and 3 bases at J, with 14 bases between the two ends.